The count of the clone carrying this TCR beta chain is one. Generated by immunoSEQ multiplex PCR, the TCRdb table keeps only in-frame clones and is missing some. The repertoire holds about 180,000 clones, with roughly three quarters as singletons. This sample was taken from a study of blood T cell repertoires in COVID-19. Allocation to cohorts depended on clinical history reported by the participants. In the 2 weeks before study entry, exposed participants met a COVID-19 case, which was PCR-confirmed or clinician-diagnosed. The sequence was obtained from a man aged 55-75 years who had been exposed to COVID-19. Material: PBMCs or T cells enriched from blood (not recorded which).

The CDR3 loop reads CASSTARGVAGLTDTQYF. The DNA for the CDR3 is TGTGCCAGTAGTACCGCCCGTGGGGTAGCGGGGCTCACAGATACGCAGTATTTT. V is TRBV19 and J is TRBJ2-3; 8 positions match TRBD2. The CDR3 consists of 18 residues. CDR1 is LNHDA and CDR2 is SQIVND in the germline V gene (reference sequence). The junction had 14 bases not matched to a gene; V was cut back by 4 bases and J by 2 bases. Variable domain in full (rest from reference TRBV19 and TRBJ2-3): DGGITQSPKYLFRKEGQNVTLSCEQNLNHDAMYWYRQDPGQGLRLIYYSQIVNDFQKGDIAEGYSVSREKKESFPLTVTSAQKNPTAFYLCASSTARGVAGLTDTQYFGPGTRLTVL.